Below are 25 T cell receptor beta chains sequenced from a single sample in a study of post-analysis software for immune sequencing data. Regarding the study as a whole: The study found TRBV5-6, TRBV5-1 and TRBV20-1 among about 5 TRBV segments more frequent in patients than controls.

For these receptors, no antigen is known. Each TCR beta cDNA library carried unique molecular identifiers. Using its own MiXCR run on the PCR reads, TCRdb lists one record per CDR3 protein. Of almost 700,000 distinct CDR3 sequences listed, around 60% are singletons. Sequences were obtained from blood. The receptors were gathered from a girl aged 2 to 10 with multiple sclerosis.

This clonotype was detected once. This sequence joins TRBV2 and TRBJ2-4; D is ambiguous. CDR1 and CDR2 (germline): SNHLY, FYNNEI. The V end was cut by 6 bases, the J end by 0 bases, with 9 bases between. The CDR3 has 14 amino acids. This chain's CDR3 is CASRIPEAKNIQYF. In DNA, the CDR3 is TGTGCCAGCAGAATACCTGAAGCCAAAAACATTCAGTACTTC.

The chain carries TRBV12-3 or TRBV12-4 and TRBJ1-1, with a tentative D call TRBD1 (5 bases). The CDR3 is 13 residues long. Trimming left V 4 bases short and J 4 bases short, with 10 bases between. The CDR3 nucleotides are TGTGCCAGCAGTTGGGGGGTGGGCACTGAAGCTTTCTTT. This encodes CASSWGVGTEAFF.

The rearrangement joins TRBV5-1 to TRBJ2-3, with 13 bases lining up with TRBD2. The CDR3 has 18 residues. Unmatched junction bases numbered 16, after V lost 6 bases and J lost 6 bases. The germline V gene has CDR1 SGHRS and CDR2 YFSETQ. CDR3 loop: CASTTSVPGLAGLDTQYF. CDR3 DNA sequence: TGCGCCAGCACCACTTCCGTACCGGGACTAGCGGGACTGGATACGCAGTATTTT.

The genes are TRBV11-2 and TRBJ2-1; TRBD2 agrees at 8 bases. The V gene's germline CDR1 is SGHAT and CDR2 FQNNGV. This CDR3 is 15 amino acids long. V shed 1 base, J shed 7 bases, and the junction held 6 bases outside the gene matches. This CDR3 is CASSLGTSSKNEQFF. The CDR3 nucleotides read TGTGCCAGCAGCTTAGGGACTAGCAGCAAGAATGAGCAGTTCTTC.

The chain recombines TRBV20-1 with TRBJ1-1; 9 bases map to TRBD1. V dropped 3 bases and J dropped 1; count of bases not matched to a gene: 3. Germline V gene sequence: CDR1 DFQATT, CDR2 SNEGSKA (reference sequence). The CDR3 contains 14 residues. DNA of the CDR3: TGCAGTGCTAGTATGGGACAGGGGAACACTGAAGCTTTCTTT. Amino acid sequence: CSASMGQGNTEAFF.

In nucleotides, the CDR3 is TGTGCCAGCAGTTTAAGCACGGGAAGTTGGCCCCAGCATTTT. This sequence encodes CASSLSTGSWPQHF. This chain uses TRBV12-3 or TRBV12-4 with TRBJ1-5; unclear D gene. V gave up 2 bases and J gave up 9 bases, with 14 bases separating them. The CDR3 has 14 amino acids.

The V call is TRBV25-1, the J call TRBJ2-1; 8 bases are a match to TRBD2. V lost 5 bases to trimming and J lost 7 bases; unmatched junction nucleotides: 7. CDR3 length: 14 amino acids. Germline V CDR1 and CDR2: MGHDK, SYGVNS. The CDR3 here is CASSPQAGVNEQFF. The CDR3 nucleotides read TGTGCCAGCAGTCCCCAAGCGGGAGTAAATGAGCAGTTCTTC.

This clonotype occurred a few times. Germline and junction disagree at one end, which may indicate a read error. The chain couples TRBV5-1 to TRBJ2-7; tentative D call: TRBD2 (6 bases). This CDR3 has 14 amino acids. The V gene's germline CDR1 is SGHRS and CDR2 YFSETQ. The CDR3 sequence is CASSLSGGTYEQYF. The CDR3 nucleotides are TGTGCCAGCAGCTTATCCGGGGGTACCTACGAGCAGTACTTC.

The chain recombines TRBV20-1 with TRBJ1-1, with D hard to call. The CDR3 spans 14 residues. The V end lost 3 bases, the J end lost 7 bases, and 18 bases lay between the germline ends. Germline V gene sequence: CDR1 DFQATT, CDR2 SNEGSKA (reference sequence). Written as DNA, the CDR3 is TGCAGTGCTAGCCGGATGGGGATTGGGGTTGAAGCTTTCTTT. Translation: CSASRMGIGVEAFF.

The sample holds a few counts of this clonotype. The chain has TRBV14 and TRBJ2-1; possible D gene TRBD2, 5 bases. The V gene lost 1 base and the J gene lost 4 bases, with 11 bases spanning the gap. Germline V gene lookup returns CDR1 SGHDN and CDR2 FVKESK. The CDR3 totals 15 residues. CDR3 protein: CASSQVTGSYNEQFF. The DNA of the CDR3 is TGTGCCAGCAGCCAAGTTACGGGAAGTTACAATGAGCAGTTCTTC.

V usage is TRBV7-2 and J usage is TRBJ2-4; 13 bases match TRBD2. The germline CDR1 and CDR2 sequences are SGHTA and FQGNSA. The ends lost 2 bases at V and 3 bases at J; junction bases unmatched: 4. CDR3 length: 17 amino acids. In DNA, the CDR3 is TGTGCCAGCAGCTTAACTAGCGGGGGGGCGGGCAAAAACATTCAGTACTTC. This encodes CASSLTSGGAGKNIQYF. Full variable domain (remainder filled in from reference TRBV7-2 and TRBJ2-4): GAGVSQSPSNKVTEKGKDVELRCDPISGHTALYWYRQSLGQGLEFLIYFQGNSAPDKSGLPSDRFSAERTGGSVSTLTIQRTQQEDSAVYLCASSLTSGGAGKNIQYFGAGTRLSVL.

As DNA, the CDR3 is TGTGCCACCAGCAGAGCGTCGTATAGTCAGCCCCAGCATTTT. This encodes CATSRASYSQPQHF. The chain combines TRBV15 with TRBJ1-5; D is unclear. Per germline, CDR1 LNHNV and CDR2 YYDKDF (reference sequence). Trimming left V 1 base short and J 6 bases short, with 10 bases between. The CDR3 length is 14 residues.

In DNA, the CDR3 is TGTGCCAGCAGCTTGTCCCAGGTGTTATACAATGAGCAGTTCTTC. This encodes CASSLSQVLYNEQFF. The chain employs TRBV7-2 and TRBJ2-1; no clear D. V shed 3 bases and J shed 4 bases, with 13 bases lying between them. The germline V gene has CDR1 SGHTA and CDR2 FQGNSA. This CDR3 has 15 amino acids.

The V and J genes are TRBV4-1 and TRBJ2-5; 7 nucleotides align to TRBD2. The ends lost 4 bases at V and 1 base at J; junction bases unmatched: 12. The CDR3 consists of 17 residues. Germline V gene data show CDR1 as MGHRA and CDR2 as YSYEKL. CDR3 nucleotide sequence: TGCGCCAGCAGCCCTTACGGACTAGTGGGCCCCCAAGAGACCCAGTACTTC. Residues: CASSPYGLVGPQETQYF.

This clonotype has only one observation. This chain joins TRBV5-1 and TRBJ2-5, with 8 bases fitting TRBD1. The DNA end is a closer match to TRBJ2-7, so the J assignment may be wrong. Germline CDR1 SGHRS, CDR2 YFSETQ. The CDR3 has 18 amino acids. CDR3 sequence reads: CASSLAPGDRDRSYEQYF. The DNA of the CDR3 is TGCGCCAGCAGCTTGGCCCCGGGCGATCGGGACAGGTCCTACGAGCAGTACTTC.

The genes are TRBV5-1 and TRBJ1-4; TRBD1 is a possible D gene (5 bases). The CDR3 runs to 15 residues. Per the germline V gene, CDR1 is SGHRS and CDR2 is YFSETQ. The V gene lost 6 bases and the J gene lost 0 bases, with 12 bases spanning the gap. CDR3 loop: CASTPQGATNEKLFF. In DNA form, the CDR3 reads TGCGCCAGCACGCCGCAGGGCGCAACTAATGAAAAACTGTTTTTT. The full variable domain, rest sourced from reference TRBV5-1 and TRBJ1-4, is KAGVTQTPRYLIKTRGQQVTLSCSPISGHRSVSWYQQTPGQGLQFLFEYFSETQRNKGNFPGRFSGRQFSNSRSEMNVSTLELGDSALYLCASTPQGATNEKLFFGSGTQLSVL.

This rearrangement joins TRBV4-3 to TRBJ2-5, with a weak D call TRBD2 (7 bases). The CDR3 is 15 amino acids. The germline V gene has CDR1 LGHNA and CDR2 YSLEER. Trimming removed 2 bases from V and 5 bases from J, with 15 bases in between. DNA of the CDR3: TGCGCCAGCAGCCAATCGGGGGGCCAAGAGGAGACCCAGTACTTC. Amino acids: CASSQSGGQEETQYF.

The V gene is TRBV20-1, the J gene TRBJ2-5; possibly TRBD1 or TRBD2 for D (5 bases each). The V gene lost 1 base and the J gene lost 0 bases, with 9 bases spanning the gap. This CDR3 has 14 amino acids. Germline V gene sequence: CDR1 DFQATT, CDR2 SNEGSKA (reference sequence). This CDR3 reads CSARAGTDQETQYF. CDR3 in DNA: TGCAGTGCTAGAGCGGGGACCGACCAAGAGACCCAGTACTTC.

The chain couples TRBV24-1 to TRBJ1-2; D unresolved. The ends were cut back, 3 bases at V and 1 base at J, with 11 bases in the middle. Germline V gene lookup returns CDR1 KGHDR and CDR2 SFDVKD. CDR3 length: 15 residues. The CDR3 reads CATSDPGRDNYGYTF. The CDR3 DNA reads as TGTGCCACCAGTGATCCAGGACGGGATAACTATGGCTACACCTTC.

This clonotype was seen only a few times. The rearrangement links TRBV12-3 or TRBV12-4 to TRBJ2-3, with D perhaps TRBD1 (5 bases). The CDR3 has 13 amino acids. Deletions cut 5 bases from V and 8 bases from J, with 14 bases between. As DNA, the CDR3 is TGTGCCAGCAGTCCCTTCCCAGGGCCTACGCAGTATTTT. It specifies CASSPFPGPTQYF.

This chain connects TRBV7-2 to TRBJ2-5, with D possibly matching TRBD1 (8 bases). Between the trimmed V and J ends, which lost 4 bases and 1 base, there was a span of 19 bases. The CDR3 is 17 amino acids. The germline V gene encodes CDR1 SGHTA and CDR2 FQGNSA. The CDR3 here is CASSSLDHRGGQETQYF. For the CDR3, the DNA is TGTGCCAGCAGCTCTCTCGATCACAGGGGGGGCCAAGAGACCCAGTACTTC. Drawing the rest from reference TRBV7-2 and TRBJ2-5, the complete variable domain is GAGVSQSPSNKVTEKGKDVELRCDPISGHTALYWYRQSLGQGLEFLIYFQGNSAPDKSGLPSDRFSAERTGGSVSTLTIQRTQQEDSAVYLCASSSLDHRGGQETQYFGPGTRLLVL.

In this sample, this clonotype turned up a few times. The V gene is TRBV7-6, the J gene TRBJ2-4; D possibly uses TRBD1 or TRBD2 (5 bases each). This CDR3 has 17 amino acids. Per the germline V gene, CDR1 is SGHVS and CDR2 is FNYEAQ. V was pared by 5 bases and J by 0 bases, with 17 bases between. The CDR3 nucleotides are TGTGCCAGCAGCCCTGGACTTCGACAGCTAGCCAAAAACATTCAGTACTTC. Translated, it gives CASSPGLRQLAKNIQYF.

The chain uses TRBV7-9 and TRBJ2-1, with D unclear. The V gene's germline CDR1 is SEHNR and CDR2 FQNEAQ (reference sequence). The CDR3 totals 12 residues. Trimming stripped 2 bases from V and 6 bases from J, with 5 bases between. CDR3 nucleotides: TGTGCCAGCAGCTTATATAGCAATGAGCAGTTCTTC. This encodes CASSLYSNEQFF.

This clonotype was picked up a small number of times. This chain uses TRBV5-1 with TRBJ2-7; 9 positions match TRBD2. The V and J ends lost 2 bases and 4 bases, in that order; junction bases with no gene match: 7. Germline CDR1 is SGHRS and CDR2 is YFSETQ. The CDR3 is 15 amino acids. The CDR3 DNA sequence: TGCGCCAGCAGCTTATCTAGCGGGATTTCGTACGAGCAGTACTTC. It encodes CASSLSSGISYEQYF.

The gene calls are TRBV2 and TRBJ1-5; D gene ambiguous. Trimming left V 4 bases short and J 6 bases short, with 10 bases between. Germline V gene lookup returns CDR1 SNHLY and CDR2 FYNNEI. The CDR3 is 13 amino acids. In DNA, the CDR3 is TGTGCCAGCAGTGGGATGCTGGGTCAGCCCCAGCATTTT. Its translation is CASSGMLGQPQHF.